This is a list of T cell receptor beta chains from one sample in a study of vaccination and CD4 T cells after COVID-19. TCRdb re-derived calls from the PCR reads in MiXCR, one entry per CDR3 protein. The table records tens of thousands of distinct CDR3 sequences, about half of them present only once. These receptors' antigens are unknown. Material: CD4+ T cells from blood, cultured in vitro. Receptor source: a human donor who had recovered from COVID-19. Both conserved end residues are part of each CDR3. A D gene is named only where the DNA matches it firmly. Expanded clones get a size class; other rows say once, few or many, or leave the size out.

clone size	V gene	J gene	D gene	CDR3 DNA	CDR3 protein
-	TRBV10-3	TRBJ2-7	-	TGTGCCATCACCCCGGGGGCCGGACCGAGCTACGAGCAGTACTTC	CAITPGAGPSYEQYF
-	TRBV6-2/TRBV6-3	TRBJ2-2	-	TGTGCCAGCTTTGGTGCGAACACCGGGGAGCTGTTTTTT	CASFGANTGELFF
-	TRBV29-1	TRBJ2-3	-	TGCAGCGTTGACGGAGGGATTGCGAATACGCAGTATTTT	CSVDGGIANTQYF
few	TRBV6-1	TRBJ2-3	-	TGTGCCAGCAGTAGCGAAGGTGGCCTGGTGAAGTATTTT	CASSSEGGLVKYF
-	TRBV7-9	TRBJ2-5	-	TGTGCCAGCAGCTTTGGGTCCCTGCTGACCCAGTACTTC	CASSFGSLLTQYF
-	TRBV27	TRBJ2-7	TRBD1	TGTGCCAGCAGTCTACAGGGGACCTCCTACGAGCAGTACTTC	CASSLQGTSYEQYF
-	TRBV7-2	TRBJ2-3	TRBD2	TGTGCCAGCAGCCCCTGGACTAGCGGGAGTGAAACGCAGTATTTT	CASSPWTSGSETQYF
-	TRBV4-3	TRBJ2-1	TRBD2	TGCGCCAGCAGCCAAGTCGTGGCACCACGGACTAGCGGGACCTACAATGAGCAGTTCTTC	CASSQVVAPRTSGTYNEQFF
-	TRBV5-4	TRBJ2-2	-	TGTGCCAGCAGCCAGGAAGGCGGCAGCGTGTACGGGGAGCTGTTTTTT	CASSQEGGSVYGELFF
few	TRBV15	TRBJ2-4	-	TGTGCCACCAGCAGAGCCCTAGCCAAAAACATTCAGTACTTC	CATSRALAKNIQYF
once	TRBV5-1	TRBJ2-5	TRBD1	TGCGCCAGCAGCCTAAGACAGGGGCAAGAGGCCCAGTACTTC	CASSLRQGQEAQYF
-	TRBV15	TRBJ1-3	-	TGTGCCACCAGCAGTGACCTGGGAGGTGGAAACACCATATATTTT	CATSSDLGGGNTIYF
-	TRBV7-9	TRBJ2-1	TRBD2	TGTGCCAGCAGCCGGGAGGGGGGCTCCTACAATGAGCAGTTCTTC	CASSREGGSYNEQFF
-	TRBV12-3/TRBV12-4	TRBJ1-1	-	TGTGCCAGCAGTTTTTTGGAAGAAAACACTGAAGCTTTCTTT	CASSFLEENTEAFF
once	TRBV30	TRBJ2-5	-	TGTGCCTGTCGGCGGGTTAGTCGTGTGGAGACCCAGTACTTC	CACRRVSRVETQYF
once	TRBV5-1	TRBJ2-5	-	TGCGCCAGCAGCCTAGAAGGGACCAAGACCCAGTACTTC	CASSLEGTKTQYF
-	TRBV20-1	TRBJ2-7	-	TGCAGTGCTAGCCCCTCCTACGAGCAGTACTTC	CSASPSYEQYF
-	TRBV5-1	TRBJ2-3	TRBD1	TGCGCCAGCAGCACGGGACAGCCCACAGATACGCAGTATTTT	CASSTGQPTDTQYF
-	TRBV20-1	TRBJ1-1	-	TGCAGTGCTAGAGGTGCCGTGAACACTGAAGCTTTCTTT	CSARGAVNTEAFF
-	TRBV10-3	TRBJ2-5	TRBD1	TGTGCCACAGGGACAGGGTACCAAGAGACCCAGTACTTC	CATGTGYQETQYF
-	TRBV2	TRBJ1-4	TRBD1	TGTGCCAGCAGGGACAGGCCTCGTATCGAAAAACTGTTTTTT	CASRDRPRIEKLFF
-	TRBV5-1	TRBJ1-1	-	TGCGCCAGCAGCATAGACCTCACTGAAGCTTTCTTT	CASSIDLTEAFF
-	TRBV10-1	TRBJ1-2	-	TGCGCCAGCAGTGAGTCGGCAGTCGACTATGGCTACACCTTC	CASSESAVDYGYTF
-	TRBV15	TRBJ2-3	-	TGTGCCACCAGCAGAGTTGGGATGTCTGCAGATACGCAGTATTTT	CATSRVGMSADTQYF
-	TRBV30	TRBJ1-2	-	TGTGCCTGGAGTACTCGGGGGGGCGCCCGAGACTATGGCTACACCTTC	CAWSTRGGARDYGYTF
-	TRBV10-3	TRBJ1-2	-	TGTGCCACCTTCAAGGACGGAATCTATGGCTACACCTTC	CATFKDGIYGYTF
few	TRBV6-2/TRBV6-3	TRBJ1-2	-	TGTGCCAGCAGTTACTTTGGACCTGGCTACACCTTC	CASSYFGPGYTF
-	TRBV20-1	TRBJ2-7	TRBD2	TGCAGTGTCGCAGCGGGAGTTAATAGGGAGCAGTACTTC	CSVAAGVNREQYF
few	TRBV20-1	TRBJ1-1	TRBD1	TGCAGTGGAAGAGGGACAGCAGACACTGAAGCTTTCTTT	CSGRGTADTEAFF
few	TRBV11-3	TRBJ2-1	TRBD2	TGTGCCAGCAGCTTAGTTGGTAGCGGGAGCAATGAGCAGTTCTTC	CASSLVGSGSNEQFF
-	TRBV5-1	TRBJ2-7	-	TGCGCCAGCAGCTTAGTGGCAGGGCCCTACGAGCAGTACTTC	CASSLVAGPYEQYF
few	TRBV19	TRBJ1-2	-	TGTGCCAGTTCTGCCATCTATGGGGCACACTATGGCTACACCTTC	CASSAIYGAHYGYTF
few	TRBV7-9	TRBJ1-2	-	TGTGCCAGTGCTGGGGCACCAGCCTATGGCTACACCTTC	CASAGAPAYGYTF
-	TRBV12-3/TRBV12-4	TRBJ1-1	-	TGTGCCAGCTCCCGCCCAGAGACAGACGGAGCTTTCTTT	CASSRPETDGAFF
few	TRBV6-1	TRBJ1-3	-	TGTGCCAGCAGTGAACGACAACCTGGAAACACCATATATTTT	CASSERQPGNTIYF
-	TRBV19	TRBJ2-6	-	TGTGCCAGTAGCTCCGGGCCGCAGCCCACTGGGGCCAACGTCCTGACTTTC	CASSSGPQPTGANVLTF
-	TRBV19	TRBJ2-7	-	TGTGCCAGTAGTTTGCAGGGTATTTCCTACGAGCAGTACTTC	CASSLQGISYEQYF
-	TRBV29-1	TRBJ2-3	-	TGCAGCGTTGACGGGAACTCAGATACGCAGTATTTT	CSVDGNSDTQYF
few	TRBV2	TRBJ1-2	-	TGTGCCAGCAGTGGCCTTGACTATGGCTACACCTTC	CASSGLDYGYTF
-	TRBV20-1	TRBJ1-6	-	TGCAGTGCTAGAGCGGGGTTGGAAGGGGTATTGGATTCACCCCTCCACTTT	CSARAGLEGVLDSPLHF
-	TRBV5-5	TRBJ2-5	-	TGTGCCAGCAAATTCAGGGTCGGAGAAGAGACCCAGTACTTC	CASKFRVGEETQYF
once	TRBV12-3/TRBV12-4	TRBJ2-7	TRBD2	TGTGCCAGCAGTTTAAAGGAGGCATTATCGGGGGGGAACGAGCAGTACTTC	CASSLKEALSGGNEQYF
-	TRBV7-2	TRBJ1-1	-	TGTGCCAGCAGCTTATCAGGGGTTCTGAACACTGAAGCTTTCTTT	CASSLSGVLNTEAFF
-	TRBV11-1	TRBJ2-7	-	TGTGCCAGCAGCTTTGGCGCTAGAGGACTGCTCGACACTTACGAGCAGTACTTC	CASSFGARGLLDTYEQYF
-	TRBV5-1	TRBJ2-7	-	TGCGCCAGCAGCGACAGCGGATCCTACGAGCAGTACTTC	CASSDSGSYEQYF
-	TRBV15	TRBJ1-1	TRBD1	TGTGCCACCAGCAGAGATGAGTACGGACAGGATAACACTGAAGCTTTCTTT	CATSRDEYGQDNTEAFF
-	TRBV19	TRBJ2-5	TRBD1	TGTGCCTCCCGGGACAGGGGAAGGGAGACCCAGTACTTC	CASRDRGRETQYF
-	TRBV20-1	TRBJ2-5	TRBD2	TGCAGTGCTAATAATGCCCTGACTAGCGGCCAAGAGACCCAGTACTTC	CSANNALTSGQETQYF
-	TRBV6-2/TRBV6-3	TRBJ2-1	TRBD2	TGTGCCAGCATCGATAGCGGGAGCTCCTACAATGAGCAGTTCTTC	CASIDSGSSYNEQFF
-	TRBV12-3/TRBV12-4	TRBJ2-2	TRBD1	TGTGCCAGCAGTCCACCCGGGACAGGGGGGTCCGGGGAGCTGTTTTTT	CASSPPGTGGSGELFF
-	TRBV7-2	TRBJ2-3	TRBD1	TGTGCCAGCAGCGAATTATGGACAGGAAGCACAGATACGCAGTATTTT	CASSELWTGSTDTQYF
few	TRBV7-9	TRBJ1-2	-	TGTGCCAGCAGCTCGACGGACCACTATGGCTACACCTTC	CASSSTDHYGYTF
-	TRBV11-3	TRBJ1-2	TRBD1	TGTGCCAGCAGCTTAGAGAACAGGGGGGGAGATGGCTACACCTTC	CASSLENRGGDGYTF
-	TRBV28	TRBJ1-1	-	TGTGCCAGCAGTTTACAGGGGTGGAACACTGAAGCTTTCTTT	CASSLQGWNTEAFF
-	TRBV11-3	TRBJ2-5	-	TGTGCCAGCAGCGGCCGTGCCGGGGGAGAGACCCAGTACTTC	CASSGRAGGETQYF
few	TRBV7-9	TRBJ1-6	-	TGTGCCAGCAGAGAGGGGCGCTTCAATAATTCACCCCTCCACTTT	CASREGRFNNSPLHF
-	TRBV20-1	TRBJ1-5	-	TGCAGTGCTAGAGATAGGCGGAATAGCAATCAGCCCCAGCATTTT	CSARDRRNSNQPQHF